Listed here are 4 T cell receptor beta chains from one sample, sequenced in a study of neoadjuvant nivolumab and ipilimumab in lung cancer (dated by TCRdb to 2020 to 2022). The time point label here, explained by the study, means: at surgical resection after neoadjuvant nivolumab +/- ipilimumab. Receptor amplification or capture employed the immunoSEQ multiplex PCR assay. The immuneACCESS repertoire file appears here via TCRdb, limited to in-frame rearrangements. These files lack a portion of the clones; in checked studies, under half of the deficit traces to unresolved V genes, and the cause of the others is not known. A total of some 4,000 clones appear in this sample, roughly 80% of them only once. Of the sample, 4% to 6% falls within the top ten clones. Sequences were derived from normal lung tissue adjacent to the tumor, sampled after neoadjuvant nivolumab, alone or with ipilimumab, at or shortly before surgery. The source is an adult with non-small cell lung cancer. Some clones in this sample may be carry-over from other donors' samples.

The chain links TRBV11-2 to TRBJ2-7; D unclear. V lost 0 bases, J lost 4 bases, and 10 bases lay in between. The CDR3 extends over 14 amino acids. CDR1 is SGHAT and CDR2 is FQNNGV in the germline V gene. The CDR3 nucleotides are TGTGCCAGCAGCTTAGACCTTACTGCTTACGAGCAGTACTTC. It yields the protein CASSLDLTAYEQYF.

The V and J genes are TRBV7-9 and TRBJ1-1, with 12 nucleotides matching TRBD1. With V trimmed by 8 bases and J by 4 bases, 14 bases remained unmatched. Per germline, CDR1 SEHNR and CDR2 FQNEAQ (reference sequence). The CDR3 extends over 17 amino acids. The CDR3 region has the DNA TGTGCCAGCTCCGACACCGGGACAGGGGGCCTGGGCACTGAAGCTTTCTTT. Its translation: CASSDTGTGGLGTEAFF.

This sequence joins TRBV6-1 and TRBJ1-1; the match to TRBD1 covers 8 bases. Losses at the gene ends were 6 bases for V and 3 bases for J; bases not matched to a gene: 9. Per germline, CDR1 MNHNS and CDR2 SASEGT. The CDR3 runs to 15 residues. The chain's CDR3 is CASSAHSDRDTEAFF. The CDR3 DNA reads TGTGCCAGCAGCGCACATTCGGACAGGGACACTGAAGCTTTCTTT.

The V call is TRBV7-6, the J call TRBJ2-2; D may be TRBD1 (5 bases). Germline values: CDR1 SGHVS, CDR2 FNYEAQ. The CDR3 extends over 15 amino acids. Trimming took off 1 base at V and 1 base at J, with 7 bases between the two ends. This chain's CDR3 is CASSLDRMNTGELFF. The CDR3 region has the DNA TGTGCCAGCAGCTTAGACAGGATGAACACCGGGGAGCTGTTTTTT.